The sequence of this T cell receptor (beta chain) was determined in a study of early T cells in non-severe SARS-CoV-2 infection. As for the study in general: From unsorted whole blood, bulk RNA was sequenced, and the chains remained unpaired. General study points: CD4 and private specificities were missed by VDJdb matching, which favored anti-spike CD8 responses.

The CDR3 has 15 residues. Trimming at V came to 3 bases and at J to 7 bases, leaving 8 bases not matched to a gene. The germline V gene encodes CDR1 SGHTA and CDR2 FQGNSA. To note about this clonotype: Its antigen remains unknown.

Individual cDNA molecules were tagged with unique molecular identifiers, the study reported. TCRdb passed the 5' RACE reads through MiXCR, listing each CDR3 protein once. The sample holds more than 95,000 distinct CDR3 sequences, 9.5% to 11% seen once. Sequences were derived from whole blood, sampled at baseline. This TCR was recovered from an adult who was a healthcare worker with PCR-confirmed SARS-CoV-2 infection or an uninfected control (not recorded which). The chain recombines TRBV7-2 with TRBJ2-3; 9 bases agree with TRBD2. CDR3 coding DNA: TGTGCCAGCAGCTTCGATTTGGGACTAGCAAATACGCAGTATTTT. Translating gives CASSFDLGLANTQYF.